This T cell receptor beta chain derives from a study of blood T cell repertoires in COVID-19. Study details: Samples representing acute and convalescent COVID-19 were sourced from the United States, Italy and Spain. The cDNA or gDNA used as material had been derived from T cells, B-cell-depleted T cells, or PBMCs.

In the authors' workflow: Estimates of nucleated cell counts were drawn from the amplification of reference gene primers. TCRdb keeps only in-frame clones here, not all; method: immunoSEQ multiplex PCR. That table gives V, J and clone size, and the DNA gave D and trimming. The repertoire includes hundreds of thousands of clones, 75% to 90% of them detected once, and more than 1.3% sits in the top ten. Looked up from germline, CDR1 is SGHNT and CDR2 is YENEEA. Trimming cost V 3 bases and J 5 bases, with 13 bases left between them. The CDR3 covers 14 residues. The chain is built from TRBV11-3 and TRBJ2-5; D possibly corresponds to TRBD2 (7 bases). Sequencing used peripheral blood. This clonotype was obtained from a woman between 35 and 50 years old who had recovered from COVID-19. The CDR3, as DNA: TGTGCCAGCAGCTTGGGGGGGCCGGAGGAGACCCAGTACTTC. It codes for CASSLGGPEETQYF.